The subject of this entry is one T cell receptor (beta chain). Its antigen is as yet unknown. This record belongs to a study of glioma-infiltrating T cells after dendritic cell vaccination. Study observations and caveats: Patients with more pretreatment TILs had longer time to progression and survival.

Method: immunoSEQ multiplex PCR; TCRdb's copy keeps in-frame clones and lacks some. Altogether fewer than 110,000 clones are present, roughly 81% being singletons, with the ten largest covering over 9.5%. Patients had residual fresh-frozen tumor tissue and more than two years of survival data. The clonotype was recovered from a human donor with glioblastoma. Here the sequenced sample was blood, taken before dendritic cell vaccination.

CDR3 bases: TGTGCCAGCAGCTTAGTTCGGGACAGGGCTTCCTACGAGCAGTACTTC. Translating gives CASSLVRDRASYEQYF. The chain joins TRBV11-2 to TRBJ2-7; 9 bases map to TRBD1. Looked up from germline, CDR1 is SGHAT and CDR2 is FQNNGV. This CDR3 spans 16 amino acids. With 1 base clipped from V and 1 base from J, the junction kept 5 bases outside the gene matches.